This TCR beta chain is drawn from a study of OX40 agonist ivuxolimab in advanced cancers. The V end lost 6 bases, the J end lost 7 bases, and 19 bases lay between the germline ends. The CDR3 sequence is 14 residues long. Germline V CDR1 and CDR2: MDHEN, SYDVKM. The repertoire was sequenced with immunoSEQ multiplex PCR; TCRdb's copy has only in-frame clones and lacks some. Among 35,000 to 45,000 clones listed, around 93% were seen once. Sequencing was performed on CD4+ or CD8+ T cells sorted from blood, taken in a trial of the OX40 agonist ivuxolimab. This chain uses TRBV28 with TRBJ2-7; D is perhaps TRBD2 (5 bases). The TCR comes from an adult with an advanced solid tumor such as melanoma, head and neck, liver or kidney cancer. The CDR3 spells CASSPPTVGIEQYF. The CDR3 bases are TGTGCCAGCAGCCCACCCACGGTCGGGATAGAGCAGTACTTC.